A single sample gave rise to the 11 T cell receptor beta chains below, sequenced in a study of control samples from healthy donors and cancer patients. Clones were sequenced by immunoSEQ multiplex PCR, and TCRdb holds only the in-frame ones, with some missing. The sample lists some 23,000 clones; approximately 89% were seen once. Sequencing was performed on PBMCs. These receptor sequences come from a man aged 60-69 years with head and neck cancer.

The chain joins TRBV7-9 to TRBJ2-2, with D tentatively TRBD2 (6 bases). The CDR3 spans 16 residues. The V gene's germline CDR1 is SEHNR and CDR2 FQNEAQ (reference sequence). The V end lost 6 bases, the J end lost 1 base, and 15 bases lay between the germline ends. The CDR3, as DNA: TGTGCCAGCAGGCCCCTGGTGGGAGGGAACACCGGGGAGCTGTTTTTT. It is translated as CASRPLVGGNTGELFF.

The genes are TRBV7-6 and TRBJ1-6; D is undetermined. Trimming removed 5 bases at V and 13 bases at J, with 12 bases between. This CDR3 comprises 12 residues. Germline V gene lookup returns CDR1 SGHVS and CDR2 FNYEAQ. CDR3 amino acids: CASSLTAGPLHF. The CDR3 nucleotides are TGTGCCAGCAGCCTTACGGCGGGTCCCCTCCACTTT.

V usage is TRBV12-3 or TRBV12-4 and J usage is TRBJ1-2, with D unclear. Trimming took off 5 bases at V and 1 base at J, with 8 bases between the two ends. CDR3 size: 13 residues. The CDR3 here is CASSRALNYGYTF. CDR3 sequence (DNA): TGTGCCAGCAGTCGGGCCCTTAACTATGGCTACACCTTC.

V usage is TRBV19 and J usage is TRBJ2-5; 8 nucleotides match TRBD2. CDR1 is LNHDA and CDR2 is SQIVND in the germline V gene (reference sequence). Trimming took 7 bases from V and 4 from J; bases not matched to a gene: 5. The CDR3 has 13 amino acids. CDR3 region: CASTPRGGETQYF. CDR3 DNA: TGTGCCAGTACCCCACGGGGGGGAGAGACCCAGTACTTC.

The chain has TRBV25-1 and TRBJ1-1; D is undetermined. Trimming stripped 6 bases from V and 3 bases from J, with 11 bases between. The CDR3 extends over 13 amino acids. From germline, CDR1 is MGHDK and CDR2 SYGVNS. The CDR3: CASSQGWDTEAFF. The CDR3 DNA sequence: TGTGCCAGCAGCCAAGGATGGGACACTGAAGCTTTCTTT. Combining the CDR3 with reference TRBV25-1 and TRBJ1-1 gives the whole variable domain EADIYQTPRYLVIGTGKKITLECSQTMGHDKMYWYQQDPGMELHLIHYSYGVNSTEKGDLSSESTVSRIRTEHFPLTLESARPSHTSQYLCASSQGWDTEAFFGQGTRLTVV.

This clone was detected only once. V usage is TRBV5-6 and J usage is TRBJ2-3; 11 nucleotides align to TRBD2. The CDR3 sequence is 14 residues long. Trimming took 4 bases from V and 5 from J; bases not matched to a gene: 3. Germline V lookup: CDR1 SGHDT, CDR2 YYEEEE. The DNA for the CDR3 is TGTGCCAGCAGCGAAGGACTAGCGGGAGATACGCAGTATTTT. Translated: CASSEGLAGDTQYF.

The chain carries TRBV6-5 and TRBJ2-7; 12 nucleotides align to TRBD2. Germline V CDR1 and CDR2: MNHEY, SVGAGI. V shed 6 bases, J shed 5 bases, and the junction held 8 bases outside the gene matches. This CDR3 has 15 amino acids. In DNA, the CDR3 is TGTGCCAGCAGCGACCAGACTAGCGGGAGAAACGAGCAGTACGTC. Residues: CASSDQTSGRNEQYV.

The rearrangement joins TRBV7-3 to TRBJ2-3; 7 positions match TRBD2. Germline trimming cut 5 bases from V and 0 bases from J; bases unmatched to any gene: 8. The CDR3 extends over 16 amino acids. Germline CDR1 is SGHTA and CDR2 is FQGTGA. In DNA form, the CDR3 reads TGTGCCAGCAGCCCCTCACTAGCGACGAGCACAGATACGCAGTATTTT. As protein: CASSPSLATSTDTQYF.

This chain links TRBV11-2 with TRBJ2-7; 7 bases align to TRBD1. The CDR3 contains 15 residues. Germline V gene data show CDR1 as SGHAT and CDR2 as FQNNGV. J lost 3 bases, V lost 0 bases, and 5 bases had no gene match. CDR3 nucleotide sequence: TGTGCCAGCAGCTTAGATCCGGCAGGGGGCTACGAGCAGTACGTC. It translates to CASSLDPAGGYEQYV.

The rearrangement links TRBV11-2 to TRBJ2-5; D is unresolved. Germline loops: CDR1 SGHAT, CDR2 FQNNGV. V was clipped by 5 bases and J by 7 bases, with 17 bases between them. The CDR3 totals 14 residues. DNA of the CDR3: TGTGCCAGCAGCCATGAGTTACAGCGAGGGACCCAGTACTTC. Translation: CASSHELQRGTQYF.

This chain links TRBV6-5 with TRBJ2-7; D gene uncertain. V was pared by 5 bases and J by 4 bases, with 15 bases between. The CDR3 is made up of 14 amino acids. Per germline, CDR1 MNHEY and CDR2 SVGAGI. The CDR3 nucleotides are TGTGCCAGCAGTCGCTCCCTAGGCTGGTACGAGCAGTACTTC. It is translated as CASSRSLGWYEQYF.